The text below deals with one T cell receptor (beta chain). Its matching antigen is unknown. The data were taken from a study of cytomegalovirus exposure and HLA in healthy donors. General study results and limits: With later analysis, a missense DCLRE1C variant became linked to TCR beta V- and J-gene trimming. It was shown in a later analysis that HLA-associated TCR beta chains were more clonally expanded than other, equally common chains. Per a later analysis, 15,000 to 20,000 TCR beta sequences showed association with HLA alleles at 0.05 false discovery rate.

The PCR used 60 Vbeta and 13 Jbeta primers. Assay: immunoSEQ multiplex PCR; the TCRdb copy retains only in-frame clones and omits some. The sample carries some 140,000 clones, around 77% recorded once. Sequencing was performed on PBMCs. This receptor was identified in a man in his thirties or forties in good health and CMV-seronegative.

CDR3: CASSVRERARVYNEQFF. The DNA of the CDR3 is TGTGCCAGCAGCGTACGCGAGCGCGCGAGGGTGTACAATGAGCAGTTCTTC. The chain carries TRBV9 and TRBJ2-1, with D perhaps TRBD2 (5 bases). The CDR3 has 17 residues. Germline V gene data show CDR1 as SGDLS and CDR2 as YYNGEE. V gave up 1 base and J gave up 4 bases, with 18 bases separating them.